This section outlines one T cell receptor beta chain sequence together with its context. TCRdb keeps only in-frame clones here, not all; method: immunoSEQ multiplex PCR. The repertoire holds some 45,000 clones, with roughly 88% as singletons. CDR3 length equals 16 residues. J lost 4 bases, V lost 5 bases, and 6 bases had no gene match. Germline V gives CDR1 LGHDT, CDR2 YNNKEL (reference sequence). This specimen comes from a study of blood T cell repertoires in COVID-19. Study in general: Acute-phase and convalescent COVID-19 samples originated in the United States, Italy and Spain. The cDNA or gDNA used as material had been derived from T cells, B-cell-depleted T cells, or PBMCs.

The chain combines TRBV3-1 (or the pseudogene TRBV3-2) with TRBJ2-3; 13 bases are a match to TRBD2. Input material: peripheral blood. The source is a woman at least 80 years old with acute or convalescent COVID-19. The CDR3 region is CASSGRTSGSPDTQYF. CDR3 DNA sequence: TGTGCCAGCAGCGGACGGACTAGCGGGAGTCCAGATACGCAGTATTTT.